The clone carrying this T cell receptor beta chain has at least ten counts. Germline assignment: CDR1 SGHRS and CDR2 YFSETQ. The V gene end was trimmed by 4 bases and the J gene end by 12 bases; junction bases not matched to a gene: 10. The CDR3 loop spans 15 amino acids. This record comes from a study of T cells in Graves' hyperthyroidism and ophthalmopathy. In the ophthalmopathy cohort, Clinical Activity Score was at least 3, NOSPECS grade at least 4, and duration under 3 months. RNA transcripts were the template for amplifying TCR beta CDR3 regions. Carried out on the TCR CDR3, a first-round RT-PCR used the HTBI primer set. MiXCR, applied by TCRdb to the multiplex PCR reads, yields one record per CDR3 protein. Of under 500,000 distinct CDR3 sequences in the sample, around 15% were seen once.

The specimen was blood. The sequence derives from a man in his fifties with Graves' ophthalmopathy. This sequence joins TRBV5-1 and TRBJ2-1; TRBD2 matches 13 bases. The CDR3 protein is CASSQGTSGATGQFF. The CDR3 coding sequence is TGCGCCAGCAGCCAAGGGACTAGCGGGGCCACGGGGCAGTTCTTC.